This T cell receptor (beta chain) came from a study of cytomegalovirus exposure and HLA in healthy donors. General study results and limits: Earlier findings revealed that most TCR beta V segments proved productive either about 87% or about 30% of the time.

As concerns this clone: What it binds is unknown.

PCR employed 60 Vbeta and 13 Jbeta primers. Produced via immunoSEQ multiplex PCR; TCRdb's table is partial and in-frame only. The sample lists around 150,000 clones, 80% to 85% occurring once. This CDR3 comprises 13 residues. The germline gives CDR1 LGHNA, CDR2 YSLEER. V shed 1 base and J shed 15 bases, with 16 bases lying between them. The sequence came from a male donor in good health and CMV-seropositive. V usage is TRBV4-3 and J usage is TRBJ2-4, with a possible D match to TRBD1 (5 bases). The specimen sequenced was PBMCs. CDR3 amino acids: CASSQALGPRRYF. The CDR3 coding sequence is TGCGCCAGCAGCCAAGCGCTGGGGCCGAGGAGGTACTTC.